This T cell receptor beta chain was found in a study of read filtering for tumor transcriptome and immune sequencing. Study results and caveats: Single-read clonotypes: 80% to 90% of IR-seq clonotypes (around 4% of reads), roughly 70% of RNA-seq clonotypes (44.6% of reads).

This library used roughly 400 ng RNA and molecular barcoded adaptors spanning alpha/delta and beta/gamma chains. TCRdb reanalysed the reads using MiXCR and keeps one entry per CDR3 protein. Among roughly 82,000 distinct CDR3 sequences listed, 9% to 15% were seen once. This clonotype was seen many times. Its specificity is not known. The sample taken for sequencing was a population of CD138-negative cells sorted from bone marrow. The sequence was obtained from a donor at least 40 years old with multiple myeloma.

As DNA, the CDR3 is TGCAGTGCTCCCCAATTAACGGATTCTCTCTACAATGAGCAGTTCTTC. Its translation is CSAPQLTDSLYNEQFF. The gene calls are TRBV20-1 and TRBJ2-1; the D is unclear. The V gene's germline CDR1 is DFQATT and CDR2 SNEGSKA (reference sequence). V lost 5 bases and J 3 bases, leaving 20 bases between the germline ends. This CDR3 is 16 amino acids long.